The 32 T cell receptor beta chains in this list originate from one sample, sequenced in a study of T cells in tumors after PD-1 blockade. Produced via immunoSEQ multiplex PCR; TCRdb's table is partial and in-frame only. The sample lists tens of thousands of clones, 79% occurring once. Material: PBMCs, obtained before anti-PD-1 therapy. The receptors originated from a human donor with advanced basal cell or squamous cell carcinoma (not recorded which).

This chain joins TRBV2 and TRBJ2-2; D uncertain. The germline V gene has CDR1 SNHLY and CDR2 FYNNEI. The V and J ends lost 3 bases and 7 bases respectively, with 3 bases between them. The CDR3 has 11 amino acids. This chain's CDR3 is CASSEDGELFF. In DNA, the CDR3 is TGTGCCAGCAGTGAGGACGGGGAGCTGTTTTTT.

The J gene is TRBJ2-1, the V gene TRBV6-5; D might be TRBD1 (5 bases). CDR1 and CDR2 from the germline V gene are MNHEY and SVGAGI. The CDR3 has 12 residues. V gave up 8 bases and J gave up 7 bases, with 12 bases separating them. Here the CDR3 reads CASFGATNEQFF. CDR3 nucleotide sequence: TGTGCCAGCTTTGGGGCGACTAATGAGCAGTTCTTC.

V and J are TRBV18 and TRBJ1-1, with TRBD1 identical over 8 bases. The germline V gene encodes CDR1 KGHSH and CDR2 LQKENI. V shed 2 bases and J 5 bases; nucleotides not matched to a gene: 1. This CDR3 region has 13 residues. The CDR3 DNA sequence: TGTGCCAGCTCACCAGACAGGGGTACTGAAGCTTTCTTT. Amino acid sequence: CASSPDRGTEAFF. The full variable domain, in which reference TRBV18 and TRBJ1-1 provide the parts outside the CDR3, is NAGVMQNPRHLVRRRGQEARLRCSPMKGHSHVYWYRQLPEEGLKFMVYLQKENIIDESGMPKERFSAEFPKEGPSILRIQQVVRGDSAAYFCASSPDRGTEAFFGQGTRLTVV.

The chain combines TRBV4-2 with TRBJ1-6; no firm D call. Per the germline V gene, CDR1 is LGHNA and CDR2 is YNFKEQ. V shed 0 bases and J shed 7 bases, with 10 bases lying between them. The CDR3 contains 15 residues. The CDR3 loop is CASSQDPGRNSPLHF. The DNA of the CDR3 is TGTGCCAGCAGCCAAGATCCCGGGAGAAATTCACCCCTCCACTTT.

The CDR3 DNA follows: TGTGCCAGCAGCTTAGCGGTCGGATACGAGCAGTACTTC. Its translation is CASSLAVGYEQYF. J is TRBJ2-7 and V is TRBV7-9; D ambiguous. Germline CDR1 and CDR2: SEHNR and FQNEAQ (reference sequence). The CDR3 is 13 residues long. V was clipped by 0 bases and J by 4 bases, with 7 bases between them.

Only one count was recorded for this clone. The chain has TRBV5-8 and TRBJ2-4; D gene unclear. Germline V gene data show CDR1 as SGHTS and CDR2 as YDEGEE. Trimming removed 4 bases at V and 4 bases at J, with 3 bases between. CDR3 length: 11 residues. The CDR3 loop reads CASSRKNIQYF. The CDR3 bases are TGTGCCAGCAGCCGTAAAAACATTCAGTACTTC.

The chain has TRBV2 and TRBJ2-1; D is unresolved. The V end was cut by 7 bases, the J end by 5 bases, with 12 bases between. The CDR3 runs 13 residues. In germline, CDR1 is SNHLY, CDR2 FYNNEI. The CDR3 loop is CASKLSQDNEQFF. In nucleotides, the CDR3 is TGTGCCAGCAAACTCAGTCAGGACAATGAGCAGTTCTTC.

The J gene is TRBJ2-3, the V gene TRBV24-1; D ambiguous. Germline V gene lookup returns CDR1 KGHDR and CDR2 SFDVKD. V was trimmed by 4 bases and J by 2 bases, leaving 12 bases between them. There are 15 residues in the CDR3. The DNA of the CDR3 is TGTGCCACCAGTGAGGGCAGAAAGATCACAGATACGCAGTATTTT. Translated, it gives CATSEGRKITDTQYF.

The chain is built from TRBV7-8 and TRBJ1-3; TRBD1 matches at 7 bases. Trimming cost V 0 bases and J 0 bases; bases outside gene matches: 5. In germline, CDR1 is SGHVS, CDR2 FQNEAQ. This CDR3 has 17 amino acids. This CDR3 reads CASSLAQGGLSGNTIYF. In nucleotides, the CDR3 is TGTGCCAGCAGCTTAGCTCAGGGGGGACTCTCTGGAAACACCATATATTTT.

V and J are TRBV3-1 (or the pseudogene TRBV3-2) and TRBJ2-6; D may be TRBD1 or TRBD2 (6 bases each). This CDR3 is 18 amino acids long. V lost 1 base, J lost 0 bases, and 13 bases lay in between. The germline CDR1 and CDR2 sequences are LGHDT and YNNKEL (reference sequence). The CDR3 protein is CASSQVGGLVSGANVLTF. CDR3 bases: TGTGCCAGCAGCCAAGTGGGGGGCTTAGTCTCTGGGGCCAACGTCCTGACTTTC.

The CDR3 DNA follows: TGTGCCAGCAGCCCCTGGGCGGGGAACACTGAAGCTTTCTTT. Its translation: CASSPWAGNTEAFF. The V and J genes are TRBV11-1 and TRBJ1-1; D gene unclear. This CDR3 is built from 14 residues. CDR1 is SGHAT, CDR2 FQDESV, per germline (reference sequence). V gave up 5 bases and J gave up 1 base, with 11 bases separating them.

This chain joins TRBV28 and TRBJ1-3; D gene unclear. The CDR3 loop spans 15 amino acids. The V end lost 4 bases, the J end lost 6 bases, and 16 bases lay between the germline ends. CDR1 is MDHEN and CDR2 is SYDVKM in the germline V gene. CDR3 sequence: CASSSPDGAQNTIYF. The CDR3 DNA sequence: TGTGCCAGCAGTTCCCCGGACGGAGCTCAAAACACCATATATTTT. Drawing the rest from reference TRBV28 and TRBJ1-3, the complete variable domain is DVKVTQSSRYLVKRTGEKVFLECVQDMDHENMFWYRQDPGLGLRLIYFSYDVKMKEKGDIPEGYSVSREKKERFSLILESASTNQTSMYLCASSSPDGAQNTIYFGEGSWLTVV.

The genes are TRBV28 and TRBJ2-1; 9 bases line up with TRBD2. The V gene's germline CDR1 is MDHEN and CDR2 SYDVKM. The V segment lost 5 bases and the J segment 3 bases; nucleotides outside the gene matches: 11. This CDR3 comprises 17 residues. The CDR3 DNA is TGTGCCAGCAGTGGGGCCGGCGGGGGGGAGGACTACAATGAGCAGTTCTTC. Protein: CASSGAGGGEDYNEQFF.

CDR3 loop: CATSRTSISYNEQFF. The CDR3 nucleotides are TGTGCCACCAGCAGAACTAGTATCTCCTACAATGAGCAGTTCTTC. The genes are TRBV15 and TRBJ2-1, with D tentatively TRBD2 (5 bases). CDR3 length: 15 residues. CDR1 is LNHNV and CDR2 is YYDKDF in the germline V gene (reference sequence). Trimming left V 2 bases short and J 0 bases short, with 8 bases between.

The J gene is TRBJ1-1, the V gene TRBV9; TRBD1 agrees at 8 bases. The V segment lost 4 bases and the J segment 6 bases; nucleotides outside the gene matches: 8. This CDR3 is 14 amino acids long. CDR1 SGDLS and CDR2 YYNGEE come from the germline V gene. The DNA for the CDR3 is TGTGCCAGCAGCATGGGACAGGTCGGGGCTGAAGCTTTCTTT. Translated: CASSMGQVGAEAFF.

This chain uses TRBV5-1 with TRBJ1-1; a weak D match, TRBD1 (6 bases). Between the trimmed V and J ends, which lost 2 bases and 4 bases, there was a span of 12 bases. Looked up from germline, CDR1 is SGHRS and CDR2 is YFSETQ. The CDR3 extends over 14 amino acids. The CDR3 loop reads CASSFGGLGTEAFF. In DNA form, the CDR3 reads TGCGCCAGCAGCTTTGGGGGGCTGGGCACTGAAGCTTTCTTT.

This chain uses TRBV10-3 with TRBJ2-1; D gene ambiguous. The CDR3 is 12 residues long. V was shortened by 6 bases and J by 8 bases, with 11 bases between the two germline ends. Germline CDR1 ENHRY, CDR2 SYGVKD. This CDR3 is CAISTTEYEQFF. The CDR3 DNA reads TGTGCCATCAGCACGACCGAGTATGAGCAGTTCTTC.

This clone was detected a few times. The CDR3 spells CASSQEGSSGPNEQFF. The CDR3 DNA reads TGCGCCAGCAGCCAAGAAGGGTCGTCAGGACCTAACGAGCAGTTCTTC. The J gene is TRBJ2-1, the V gene TRBV4-1; D call uncertain. The germline V gene has CDR1 MGHRA and CDR2 YSYEKL. Trimming removed 0 bases from V and 10 bases from J, with 19 bases in between. This CDR3 comprises 16 residues.

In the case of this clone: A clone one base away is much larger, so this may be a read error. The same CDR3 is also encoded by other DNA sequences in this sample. The CDR3 DNA follows: TGTGCCAGCAGCTTGGGAGACACTGAAGCTTTCTTT. Protein product: CASSLGDTEAFF. V gene TRBV5-4 combines with J gene TRBJ1-1; no definite D call. Per germline, CDR1 SGHNT and CDR2 YYREEE (reference sequence). Trimming cost V 0 bases and J 3 bases, with 3 bases left between them. The CDR3 runs to 12 residues.

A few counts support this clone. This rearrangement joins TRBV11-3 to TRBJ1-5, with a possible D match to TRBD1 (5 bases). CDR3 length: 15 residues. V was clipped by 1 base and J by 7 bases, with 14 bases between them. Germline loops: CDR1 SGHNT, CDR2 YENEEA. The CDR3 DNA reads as TGTGCCAGCAGCTTAGGGCAGGGTTGCGAGCAGCCCCAGCATTTT. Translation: CASSLGQGCEQPQHF.

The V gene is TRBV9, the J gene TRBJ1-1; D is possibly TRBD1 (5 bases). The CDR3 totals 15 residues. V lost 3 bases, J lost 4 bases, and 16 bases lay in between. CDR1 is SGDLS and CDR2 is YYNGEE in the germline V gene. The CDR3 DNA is TGTGCCAGCAGCGCATCTGGGGGGTCCGGCACTGAAGCTTTCTTT. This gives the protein CASSASGGSGTEAFF.

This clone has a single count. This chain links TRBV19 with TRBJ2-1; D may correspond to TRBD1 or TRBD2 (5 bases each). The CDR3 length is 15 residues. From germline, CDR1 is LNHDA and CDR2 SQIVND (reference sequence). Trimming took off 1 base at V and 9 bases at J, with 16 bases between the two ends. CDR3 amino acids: CASSIVGRSEGEQFF. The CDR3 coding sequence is TGTGCCAGTAGTATAGTGGGACGGTCTGAGGGTGAGCAGTTCTTC.

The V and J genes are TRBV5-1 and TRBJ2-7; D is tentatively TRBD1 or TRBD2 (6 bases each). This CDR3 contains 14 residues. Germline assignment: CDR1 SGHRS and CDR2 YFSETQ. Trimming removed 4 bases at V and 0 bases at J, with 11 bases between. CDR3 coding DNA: TGCGCCAGCAGCCCGGGGGCAGGCTCCTACGAGCAGTACTTC. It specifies CASSPGAGSYEQYF.

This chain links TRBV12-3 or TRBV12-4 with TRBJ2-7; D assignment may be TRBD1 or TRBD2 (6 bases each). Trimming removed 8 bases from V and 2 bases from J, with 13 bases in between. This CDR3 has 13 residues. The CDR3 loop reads CASQWGDTYEQYF. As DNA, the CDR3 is TGTGCCAGCCAGTGGGGGGACACCTACGAGCAGTACTTC.

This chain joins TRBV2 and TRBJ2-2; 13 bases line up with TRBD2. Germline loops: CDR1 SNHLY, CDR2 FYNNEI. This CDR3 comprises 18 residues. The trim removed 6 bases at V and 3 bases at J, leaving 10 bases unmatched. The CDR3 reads CASSTGTSGVGDTGELFF. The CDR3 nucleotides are TGTGCCAGCAGCACCGGGACTAGCGGGGTAGGGGACACCGGGGAGCTGTTTTTT.

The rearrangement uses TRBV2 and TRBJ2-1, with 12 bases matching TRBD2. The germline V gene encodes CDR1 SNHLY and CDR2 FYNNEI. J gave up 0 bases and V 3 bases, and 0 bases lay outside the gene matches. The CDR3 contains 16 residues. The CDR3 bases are TGTGCCAGCAGTGAGACTAGCGGGAGCTCCTACAATGAGCAGTTCTTC. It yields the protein CASSETSGSSYNEQFF.

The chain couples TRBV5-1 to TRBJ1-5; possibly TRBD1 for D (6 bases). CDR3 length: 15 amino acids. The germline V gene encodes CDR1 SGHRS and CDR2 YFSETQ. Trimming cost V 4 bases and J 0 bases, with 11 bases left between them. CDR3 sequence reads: CASSPEGGSNQPQHF. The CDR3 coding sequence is TGCGCCAGCAGCCCGGAGGGGGGTAGCAATCAGCCCCAGCATTTT.

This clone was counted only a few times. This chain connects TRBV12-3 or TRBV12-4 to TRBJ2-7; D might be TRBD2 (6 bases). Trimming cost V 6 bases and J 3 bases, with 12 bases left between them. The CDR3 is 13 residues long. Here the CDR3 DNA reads TGTGCCAGCAGCCGCGGACTAATCTACGAGCAGTACTTC. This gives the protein CASSRGLIYEQYF.

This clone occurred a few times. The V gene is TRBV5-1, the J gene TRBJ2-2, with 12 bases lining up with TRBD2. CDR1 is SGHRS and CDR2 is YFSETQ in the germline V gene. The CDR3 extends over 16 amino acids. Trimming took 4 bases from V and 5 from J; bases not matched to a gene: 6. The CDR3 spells CASSTSTSGSTGELFF. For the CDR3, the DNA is TGCGCCAGCAGCACCTCGACTAGCGGGAGTACCGGGGAGCTGTTTTTT.

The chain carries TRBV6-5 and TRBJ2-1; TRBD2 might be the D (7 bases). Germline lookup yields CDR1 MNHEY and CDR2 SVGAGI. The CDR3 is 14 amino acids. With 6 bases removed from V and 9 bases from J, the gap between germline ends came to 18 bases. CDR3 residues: CASSATGGLPEQFF. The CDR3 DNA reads TGTGCCAGCAGCGCGACGGGGGGCCTACCTGAGCAGTTCTTC.

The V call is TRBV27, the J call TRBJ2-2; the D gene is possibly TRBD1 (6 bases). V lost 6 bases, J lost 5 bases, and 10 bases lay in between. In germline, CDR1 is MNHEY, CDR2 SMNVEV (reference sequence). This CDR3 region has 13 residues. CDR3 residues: CASSNRVTGELFF. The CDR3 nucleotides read TGTGCCAGCAGCAACAGGGTGACCGGGGAGCTGTTTTTT.

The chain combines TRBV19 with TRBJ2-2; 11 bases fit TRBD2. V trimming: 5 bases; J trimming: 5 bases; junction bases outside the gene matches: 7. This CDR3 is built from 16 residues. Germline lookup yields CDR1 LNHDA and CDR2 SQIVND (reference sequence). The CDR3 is CASSALAGGLTGELFF. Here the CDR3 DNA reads TGTGCCAGTAGTGCGCTAGCGGGAGGATTAACCGGGGAGCTGTTTTTT.